This T cell receptor (beta chain) was recorded in a study of shared clonotypes between healthy human individuals. Background on the study: Plates per donor: three CD4 naive, three CD4 memory, two CD8 naive, one CD8 memory.

The split of CD4+ cells yielded CD45RA+ naive and CD45RA-negative memory subsets. This clone has just a few counts. The antigen remains undetermined. The genomic DNA of each subset was split evenly across several immunoSEQ plates. TCRdb keeps only in-frame clones here, not all; method: immunoSEQ multiplex PCR. The repertoire holds about 340,000 clones, with 73% as singletons. Study-level points and caveats: Among non-shared clonotypes, generation probabilities were lower than among those shared by all four donors.

Germline V gives CDR1 MGHDK, CDR2 SYGVNS. This CDR3 is 12 amino acids long. Between the trimmed V and J ends, which lost 2 bases and 10 bases, there was a span of 9 bases. The rearrangement joins TRBV25-1 to TRBJ2-1; D is unresolved. The TCR comes from a man aged 25-45 years in good health. The sample consisted of memory CD4+ T cells sorted from blood. Subset described: CD45RA-negative fraction. CDR3 nucleotide sequence: TGTGCCAGCAGTGAAGAAAAAGTAGAGCAGTTCTTC. Protein: CASSEEKVEQFF.